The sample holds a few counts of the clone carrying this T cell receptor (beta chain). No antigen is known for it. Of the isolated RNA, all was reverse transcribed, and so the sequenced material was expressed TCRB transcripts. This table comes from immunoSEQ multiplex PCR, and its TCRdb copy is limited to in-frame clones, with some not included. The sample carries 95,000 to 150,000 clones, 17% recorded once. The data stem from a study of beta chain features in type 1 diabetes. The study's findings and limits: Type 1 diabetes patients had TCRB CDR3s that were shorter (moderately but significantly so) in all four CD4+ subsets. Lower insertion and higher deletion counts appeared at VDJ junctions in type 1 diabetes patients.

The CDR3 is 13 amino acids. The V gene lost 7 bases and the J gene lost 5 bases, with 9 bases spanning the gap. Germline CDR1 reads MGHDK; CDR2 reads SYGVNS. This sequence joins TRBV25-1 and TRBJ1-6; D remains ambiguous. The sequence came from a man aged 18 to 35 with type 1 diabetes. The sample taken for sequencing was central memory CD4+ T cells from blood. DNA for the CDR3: TGTGCCAGCACACTTGCGGATAATTCACCCCTCCACTTT. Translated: CASTLADNSPLHF. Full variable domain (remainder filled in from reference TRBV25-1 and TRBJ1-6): EADIYQTPRYLVIGTGKKITLECSQTMGHDKMYWYQQDPGMELHLIHYSYGVNSTEKGDLSSESTVSRIRTEHFPLTLESARPSHTSQYLCASTLADNSPLHFGNGTRLTVT.